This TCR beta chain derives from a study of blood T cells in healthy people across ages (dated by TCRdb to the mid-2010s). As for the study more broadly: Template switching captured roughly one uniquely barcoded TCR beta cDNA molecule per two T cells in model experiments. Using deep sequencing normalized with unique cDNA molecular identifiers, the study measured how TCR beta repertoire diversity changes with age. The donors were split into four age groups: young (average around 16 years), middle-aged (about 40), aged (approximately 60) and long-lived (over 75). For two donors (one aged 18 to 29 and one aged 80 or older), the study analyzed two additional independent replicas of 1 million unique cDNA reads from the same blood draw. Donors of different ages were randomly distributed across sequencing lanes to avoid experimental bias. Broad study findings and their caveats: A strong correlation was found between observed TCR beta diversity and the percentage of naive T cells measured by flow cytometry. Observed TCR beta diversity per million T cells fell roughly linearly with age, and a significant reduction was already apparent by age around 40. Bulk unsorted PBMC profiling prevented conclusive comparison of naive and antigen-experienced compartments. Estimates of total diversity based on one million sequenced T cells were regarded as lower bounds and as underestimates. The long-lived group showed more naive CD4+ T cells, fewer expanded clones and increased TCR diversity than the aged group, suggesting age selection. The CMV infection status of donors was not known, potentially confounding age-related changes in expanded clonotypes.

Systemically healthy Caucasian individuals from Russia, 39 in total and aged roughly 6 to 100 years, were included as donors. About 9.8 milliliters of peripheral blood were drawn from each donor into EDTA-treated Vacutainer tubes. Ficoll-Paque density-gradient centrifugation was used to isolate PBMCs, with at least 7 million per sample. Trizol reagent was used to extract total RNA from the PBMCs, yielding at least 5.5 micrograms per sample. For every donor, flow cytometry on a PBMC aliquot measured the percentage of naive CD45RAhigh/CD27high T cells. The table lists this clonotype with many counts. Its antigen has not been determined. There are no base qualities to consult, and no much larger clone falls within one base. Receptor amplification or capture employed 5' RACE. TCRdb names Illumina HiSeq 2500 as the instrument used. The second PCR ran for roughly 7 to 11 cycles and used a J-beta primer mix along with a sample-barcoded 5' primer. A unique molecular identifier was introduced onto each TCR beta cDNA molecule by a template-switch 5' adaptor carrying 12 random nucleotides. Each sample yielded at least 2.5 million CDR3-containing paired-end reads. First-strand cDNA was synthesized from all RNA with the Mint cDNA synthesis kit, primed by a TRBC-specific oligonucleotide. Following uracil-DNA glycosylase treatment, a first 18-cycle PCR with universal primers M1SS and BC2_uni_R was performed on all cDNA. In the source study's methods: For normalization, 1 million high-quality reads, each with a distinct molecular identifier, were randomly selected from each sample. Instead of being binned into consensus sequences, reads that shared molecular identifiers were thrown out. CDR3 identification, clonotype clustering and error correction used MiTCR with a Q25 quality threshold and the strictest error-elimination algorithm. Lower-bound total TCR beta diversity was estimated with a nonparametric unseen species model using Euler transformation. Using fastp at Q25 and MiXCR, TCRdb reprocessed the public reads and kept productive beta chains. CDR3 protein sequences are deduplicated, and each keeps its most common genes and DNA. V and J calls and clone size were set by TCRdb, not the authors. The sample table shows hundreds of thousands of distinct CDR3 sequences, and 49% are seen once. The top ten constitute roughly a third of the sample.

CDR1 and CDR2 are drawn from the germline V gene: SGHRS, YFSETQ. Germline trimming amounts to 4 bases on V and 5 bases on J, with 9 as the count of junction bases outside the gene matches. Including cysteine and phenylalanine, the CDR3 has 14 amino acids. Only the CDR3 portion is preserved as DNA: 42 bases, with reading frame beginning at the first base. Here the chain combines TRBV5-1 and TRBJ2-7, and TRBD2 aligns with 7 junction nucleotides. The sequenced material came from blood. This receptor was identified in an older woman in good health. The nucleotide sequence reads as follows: TGCGCCAGCAGCGGTCGGGGAGGGGTCGACGAGCAGTACTTC. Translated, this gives CASSGRGGVDEQYF.